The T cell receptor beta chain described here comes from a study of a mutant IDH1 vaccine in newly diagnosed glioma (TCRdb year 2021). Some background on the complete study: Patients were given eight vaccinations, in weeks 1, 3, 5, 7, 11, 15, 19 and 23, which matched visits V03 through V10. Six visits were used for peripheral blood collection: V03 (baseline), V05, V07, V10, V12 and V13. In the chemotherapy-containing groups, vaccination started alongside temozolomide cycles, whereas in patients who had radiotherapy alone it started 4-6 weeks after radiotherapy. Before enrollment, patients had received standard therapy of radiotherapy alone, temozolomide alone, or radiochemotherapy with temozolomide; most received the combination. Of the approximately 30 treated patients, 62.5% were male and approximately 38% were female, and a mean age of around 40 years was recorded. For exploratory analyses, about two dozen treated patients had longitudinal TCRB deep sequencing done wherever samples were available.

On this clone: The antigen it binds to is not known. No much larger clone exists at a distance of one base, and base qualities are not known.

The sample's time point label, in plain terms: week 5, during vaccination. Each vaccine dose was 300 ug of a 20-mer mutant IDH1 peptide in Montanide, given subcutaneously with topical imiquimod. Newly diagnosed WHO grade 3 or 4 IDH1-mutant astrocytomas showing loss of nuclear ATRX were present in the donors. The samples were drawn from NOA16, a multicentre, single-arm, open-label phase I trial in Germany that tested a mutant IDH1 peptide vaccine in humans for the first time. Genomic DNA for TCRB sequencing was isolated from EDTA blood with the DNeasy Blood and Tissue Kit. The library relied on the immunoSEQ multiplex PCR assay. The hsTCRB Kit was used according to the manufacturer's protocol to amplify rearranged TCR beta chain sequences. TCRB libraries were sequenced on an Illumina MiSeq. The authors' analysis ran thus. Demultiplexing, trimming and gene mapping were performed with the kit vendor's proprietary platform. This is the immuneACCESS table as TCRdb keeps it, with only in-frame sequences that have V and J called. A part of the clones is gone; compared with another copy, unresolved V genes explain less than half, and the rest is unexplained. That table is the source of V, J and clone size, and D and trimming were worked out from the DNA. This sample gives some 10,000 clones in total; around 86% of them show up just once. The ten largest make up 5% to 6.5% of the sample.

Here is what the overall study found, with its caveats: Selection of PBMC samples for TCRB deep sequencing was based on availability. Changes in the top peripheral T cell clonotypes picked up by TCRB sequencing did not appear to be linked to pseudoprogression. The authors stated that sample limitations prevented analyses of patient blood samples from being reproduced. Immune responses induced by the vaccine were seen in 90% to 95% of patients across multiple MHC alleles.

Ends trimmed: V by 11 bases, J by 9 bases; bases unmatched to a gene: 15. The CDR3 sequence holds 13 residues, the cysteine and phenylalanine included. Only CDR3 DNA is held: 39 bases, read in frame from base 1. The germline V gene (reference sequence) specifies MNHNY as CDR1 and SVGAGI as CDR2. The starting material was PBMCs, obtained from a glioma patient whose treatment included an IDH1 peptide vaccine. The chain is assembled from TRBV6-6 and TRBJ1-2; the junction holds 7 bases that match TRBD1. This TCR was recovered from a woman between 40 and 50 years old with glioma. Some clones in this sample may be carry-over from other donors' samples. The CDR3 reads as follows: CASLEGAKWSYTF. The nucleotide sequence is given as TGTGCCTCCTTGGAGGGGGCCAAGTGGAGCTACACCTTC.